This T cell receptor (beta chain) was retrieved from a study of CD8 T cells in ankylosing spondylitis. Construction of TCR beta libraries was performed using quantitative 5'-RACE with molecular barcodes. TCRdb re-derived calls from the 5' RACE reads in MiXCR, one entry per CDR3 protein. The table has some 140,000 distinct CDR3 sequences, 6% to 8.5% seen once. With regard to this clonotype: The antigen is not known.

The CDR3 sequence is 15 residues long. The V end lost 3 bases, the J end lost 5 bases, and 11 bases lay between the germline ends. Study outcomes and limitations: Disease-linked clones, CD8+, were relatively rare in peripheral blood. Significant enrichment of disease-linked clones was reported in matched ankylosing spondylitis synovial fluid. Existing reports had already noted some motif variants in reactive arthritis synovial fluid and blood.

The material sequenced was blood, either unsorted or a sorted T cell fraction (not recorded which). The V call is TRBV12-3 or TRBV12-4, the J call TRBJ1-6; D possibly corresponds to TRBD1 (6 bases). The clonotype comes from a female donor with ankylosing spondylitis or in good health (not recorded which). The CDR3 is CASSFRGGDNSPLHF. The CDR3 region has the DNA TGTGCCAGCAGTTTTAGGGGGGGGGATAATTCACCCCTCCACTTT.